The sequence of this T cell receptor (beta chain) was determined in a study of blood T cell repertoires in COVID-19. Whole-study context: There were acute and convalescent COVID-19 samples, and they came from the United States, Italy and Spain.

V gave up 3 bases and J gave up 3 bases, with 6 bases separating them. This CDR3 is built from 11 residues. In germline, CDR1 is DFQATT, CDR2 SNEGSKA (reference sequence). TCRdb keeps only in-frame clones here, not all; method: immunoSEQ multiplex PCR. The repertoire holds approximately 300,000 clones, with about 82% as singletons. The receptor comes from a woman aged 45 to 65 with acute or convalescent COVID-19. Sequencing was carried out using peripheral blood. This chain links TRBV20-1 with TRBJ2-7; a possible D gene is TRBD2 (5 bases). The CDR3 region has the DNA TGCAGTGCTAGTGGAGGCTACGAGCAGTACTTC. Translated: CSASGGYEQYF.